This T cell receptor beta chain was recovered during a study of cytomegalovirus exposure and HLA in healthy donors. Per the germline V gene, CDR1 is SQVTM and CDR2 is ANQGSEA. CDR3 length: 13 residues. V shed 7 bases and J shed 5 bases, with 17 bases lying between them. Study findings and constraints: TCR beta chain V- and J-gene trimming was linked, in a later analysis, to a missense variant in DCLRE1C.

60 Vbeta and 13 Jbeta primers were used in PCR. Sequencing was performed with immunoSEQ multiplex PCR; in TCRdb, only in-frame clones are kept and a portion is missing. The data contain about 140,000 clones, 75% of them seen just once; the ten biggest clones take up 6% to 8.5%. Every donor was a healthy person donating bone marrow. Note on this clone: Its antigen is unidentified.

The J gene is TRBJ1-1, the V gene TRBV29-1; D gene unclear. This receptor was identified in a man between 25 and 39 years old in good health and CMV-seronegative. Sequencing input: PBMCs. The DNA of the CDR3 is TGCAGCGCCCTGGCCCAAGGAGGGACTGAAGCTTTCTTT. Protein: CSALAQGGTEAFF.